This passage covers 12 T cell receptor beta chains from one sample sequenced in a study of blood T cell repertoires in COVID-19. The table came from immunoSEQ multiplex PCR; TCRdb's copy has only in-frame clones and leaves some out. Seen here are about 140,000 clones, 80% observed once, and the top ten hold approximately 3.5%. The sequencing input was peripheral blood. The receptor set was obtained from a man in his 70s who had recovered from COVID-19.

The V gene is TRBV30, the J gene TRBJ2-2; D possibly corresponds to TRBD1 (6 bases). Germline CDR1 reads GTSNPN; CDR2 reads SVGIG (reference sequence). V lost 3 bases and J lost 5, with 16 bases in between. There are 15 residues in the CDR3. The CDR3 spells CAWRRDNLGTGELFF. The CDR3, as DNA: TGTGCCTGGAGACGGGACAATTTGGGAACCGGGGAGCTGTTTTTT.

The CDR3 reads CASSLLSGTSLQETQYF. CDR3 DNA sequence: TGTGCCAGCAGCTTACTCTCCGGGACTAGCCTCCAAGAGACCCAGTACTTC. The genes are TRBV7-4 and TRBJ2-5; 9 bases are a match to TRBD2. This CDR3 contains 17 residues. From germline, CDR1 is SGHVT and CDR2 SQSDAQ. V lost 2 bases, J lost 1 base, and 8 bases stayed unmatched. The full variable domain, in which reference TRBV7-4 and TRBJ2-5 provide the parts outside the CDR3, is GAGVSQSPRYKVAKRGRDVALRCDSISGHVTLYWYRQTLGQGSEVLTYSQSDAQRDKSGRPSGRFSAERPERSVSTLKIQRTEQGDSAVYLCASSLLSGTSLQETQYFGPGTRLLVL.

This clone was seen more than once but under ten times. The gene calls are TRBV24-1 and TRBJ2-3; maybe TRBD2 (5 bases). V was trimmed by 3 bases and J by 0 bases, leaving 12 bases between them. Looked up from germline, CDR1 is KGHDR and CDR2 is SFDVKD. The CDR3 loop spans 16 amino acids. CDR3 bases: TGTGCCACCAGTGATCCCCGAGGGCGTAGCACAGATACGCAGTATTTT. Protein: CATSDPRGRSTDTQYF.

This clone has only one observation. The rearrangement links TRBV7-8 to TRBJ2-3; no clear D. This CDR3 comprises 14 residues. V was trimmed by 2 bases and J by 1 base, leaving 7 bases between them. The germline gives CDR1 SGHVS, CDR2 FQNEAQ. CDR3 in DNA: TGTGCCAGCAGCTTACCCCCGGGCACAGATACGCAGTATTTT. Translation gives CASSLPPGTDTQYF.

The gene calls are TRBV5-1 and TRBJ2-7; 9 nucleotides agree with TRBD2. Germline-derived CDR1 and CDR2 are SGHRS and YFSETQ. With 0 bases clipped from V and 1 base from J, the junction kept 8 bases outside the gene matches. The length of the CDR3 is 17 residues. The CDR3 region is CASSLAGAGGNSYEQYF. In DNA, the CDR3 is TGCGCCAGCAGCTTGGCGGGAGCGGGAGGCAATTCCTACGAGCAGTACTTC.

This clone was seen a single time. The gene calls are TRBV4-2 and TRBJ2-2, with D maybe TRBD2 (5 bases). The CDR3 is 15 residues long. Germline V gives CDR1 LGHNA, CDR2 YNFKEQ. Trimming stripped 1 base from V and 4 bases from J, with 10 bases between. CDR3 in amino acids: CASSQADSLTGELFF. Written as DNA, the CDR3 is TGTGCCAGCAGCCAAGCGGACTCCCTCACCGGGGAGCTGTTTTTT.

The chain carries TRBV7-8 and TRBJ1-1; TRBD1 matches at 7 bases. After removal of 9 bases from V and 0 bases from J, the junction contained 7 bases not matched to a gene. CDR1 is SGHVS and CDR2 is FQNEAQ in the germline V gene. The CDR3 runs to 14 residues. This CDR3 reads CASRAGGLNTEAFF. In nucleotides, the CDR3 is TGTGCCAGTCGAGCAGGGGGTTTGAACACTGAAGCTTTCTTT.

The CDR3 region is CASRSRQGAADEQYF. The CDR3 bases are TGTGCCAGCAGAAGTCGACAGGGGGCGGCCGACGAGCAGTACTTC. The V and J genes are TRBV6-6 and TRBJ2-7; 10 bases are a match to TRBD1. Trimming removed 6 bases from V and 5 bases from J; junction bases left unmatched: 10. From germline, CDR1 is MNHNY and CDR2 SVGAGI (reference sequence). The CDR3 totals 15 residues.

Only one count was recorded for this clone. V is TRBV5-4 and J is TRBJ2-7; TRBD2 matches 7 bases. The V gene's germline CDR1 is SGHNT and CDR2 YYREEE (reference sequence). V shed 2 bases, J shed 3 bases, and the junction held 5 bases outside the gene matches. There are 14 residues in the CDR3. The CDR3 protein is CASSLGGRSYEQYF. CDR3 nucleotide sequence: TGTGCCAGCAGCTTAGGCGGGAGAAGCTACGAGCAGTACTTC.

The sample holds one count of this clone. This chain links TRBV3-1 (or the pseudogene TRBV3-2) with TRBJ2-5; D possibly corresponds to TRBD1 (5 bases). The ends were cut back, 1 base at V and 0 bases at J, with 18 bases in the middle. Germline-derived CDR1 and CDR2 are LGHDT and YNNKEL (reference sequence). CDR3 length: 18 residues. Here the CDR3 reads CASSQGLGLVTDQETQYF. The CDR3 DNA follows: TGTGCCAGCAGCCAAGGTCTGGGGCTGGTGACAGACCAAGAGACCCAGTACTTC.

The chain couples TRBV19 to TRBJ1-1; D perhaps matches TRBD1 (5 bases). V dropped 7 bases and J dropped 6 bases, with 15 bases sitting between them. CDR1 and CDR2 (germline): LNHDA, SQIVND (reference sequence). The CDR3 covers 13 residues. The DNA for the CDR3 is TGTGCCAGTACCCCCTGGGGGAGGGCTGAAGCTTTCTTT. It encodes CASTPWGRAEAFF.

The J gene is TRBJ2-5, the V gene TRBV7-7; D gene uncertain. Germline V lookup: CDR1 SSHAT, CDR2 FNYEAQ (reference sequence). The V and J ends lost 0 bases and 0 bases respectively, with 8 bases between them. The CDR3 is 15 amino acids. The CDR3 spells CASSLAAADQETQYF. CDR3 DNA: TGTGCCAGCAGCTTAGCCGCGGCAGACCAAGAGACCCAGTACTTC.